This T cell receptor (beta chain) was identified during a study of blood T cell repertoires in COVID-19. Original processing notes: Nucleated cell number was recorded as an estimate derived from reference gene primer amplification. Repertoires were generated with immunoSEQ multiplex PCR, while TCRdb's copy carries only in-frame clones and drops some. D and trimming come from the DNA, and the V and J calls and clone size come from that table. There are 250,000 to 350,000 clones in the sample; 75% to 95% occur only once, and approximately 7.5% lies in the top ten. CDR3 length: 12 amino acids. CDR1 is SGHRS and CDR2 is YFSETQ in the germline V gene. V was trimmed by 0 bases and J by 7 bases, leaving 8 bases between them.

The chain joins TRBV5-1 to TRBJ2-7; the D gene is possibly TRBD2 (5 bases). Sequencing used peripheral blood. The TCR sequence derives from a woman aged 30 to 39 with COVID-19, enrolled during active disease. CDR3 in amino acids: CASSLEGEEQYF. CDR3 sequence (DNA): TGCGCCAGCAGCTTGGAGGGAGAAGAGCAGTACTTC.